The source of this T cell receptor (beta chain) is a study of control samples from healthy donors and cancer patients. The table came from immunoSEQ multiplex PCR; TCRdb's copy has only in-frame clones and leaves some out. In the table there are about 79,000 clones, 80% to 95% of which are singletons. The material sequenced was PBMCs. This sequence originates from a woman between 40 and 55 years old with lung cancer.

The CDR3 DNA reads TGTGCCAGCAGTGGGGGGGCAGGGGATGGTATAGATACGCAGTATTTT. The encoded protein is CASSGGAGDGIDTQYF. This sequence joins TRBV2 and TRBJ2-3; D is tentatively TRBD1 or TRBD2 (6 bases each). The CDR3 is 16 amino acids. V was clipped by 4 bases and J by 5 bases, with 19 bases between them. Germline assignment: CDR1 SNHLY and CDR2 FYNNEI. The entire variable domain, with the rest obtained from reference TRBV2 and TRBJ2-3, is as follows: EPEVTQTPSHQVTQMGQEVILRCVPISNHLYFYWYRQILGQKVEFLVSFYNNEISEKSEIFDDQFSVERPDGSNFTLKIRSTKLEDSAMYFCASSGGAGDGIDTQYFGPGTRLTVL.